This T cell receptor beta chain was profiled in a study of cytomegalovirus exposure and HLA in healthy donors. Primers for the PCR totalled 60 Vbeta and 13 Jbeta. The data were produced by immunoSEQ multiplex PCR, yet TCRdb's version contains in-frame clones alone and is incomplete. The sample includes more than 70,000 clones, approximately 83% of them seen just once. CDR3 length: 13 residues. The germline V gene has CDR1 MNHEY and CDR2 SVGAGI. The trim removed 5 bases at V and 11 bases at J, leaving 6 bases unmatched. This chain links TRBV6-5 with TRBJ1-5, with 10 bases identical to TRBD1. This clonotype was obtained from a man in his forties in good health and CMV-seronegative. Sequenced input: PBMCs. CDR3 nucleotides: TGTGCCAGCAGTCCTCCCGGGACAGGGGCCCAGCATTTT. It encodes CASSPPGTGAQHF.